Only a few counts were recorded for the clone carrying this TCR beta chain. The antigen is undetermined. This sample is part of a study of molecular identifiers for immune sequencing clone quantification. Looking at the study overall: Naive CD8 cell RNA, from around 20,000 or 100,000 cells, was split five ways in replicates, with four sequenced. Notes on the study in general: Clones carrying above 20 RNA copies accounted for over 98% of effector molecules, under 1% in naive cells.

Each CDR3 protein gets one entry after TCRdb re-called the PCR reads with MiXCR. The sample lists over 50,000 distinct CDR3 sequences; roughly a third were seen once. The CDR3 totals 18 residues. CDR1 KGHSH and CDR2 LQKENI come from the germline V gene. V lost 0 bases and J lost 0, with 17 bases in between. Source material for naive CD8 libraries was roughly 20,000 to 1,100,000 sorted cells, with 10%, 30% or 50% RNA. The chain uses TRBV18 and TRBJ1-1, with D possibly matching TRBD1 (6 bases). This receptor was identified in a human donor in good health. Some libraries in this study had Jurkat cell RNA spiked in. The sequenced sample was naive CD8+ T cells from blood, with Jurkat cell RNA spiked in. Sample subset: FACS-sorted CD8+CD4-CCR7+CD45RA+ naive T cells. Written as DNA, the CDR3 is TGTGCCAGCTCACCACCGGTTTCGACCCAGGGGATGAACACTGAAGCTTTCTTT. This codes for CASSPPVSTQGMNTEAFF.